A single sample is the source of the 11 T cell receptor beta chains below, sequenced in a study of CD8+ T cells in alopecia areata. The authors extracted RNA and reverse transcribed it into cDNA as the sequencing template. Clones were sequenced by immunoSEQ multiplex PCR, and TCRdb holds only the in-frame ones, with some missing. The table shows 110,000 or so clones, with under 40% occurring only once. Input material: CD4+ T cells sorted from blood. Source of these receptors: a human donor with alopecia areata.

CDR3 DNA: TGTGCCAGCAGCTTCCGGGACGAGCAGTACTTC. Protein sequence: CASSFRDEQYF. The rearrangement links TRBV7-2 to TRBJ2-7; unclear D gene. Trimming took 3 bases from V and 5 from J, leaving 5 bases between them. The germline CDR1 and CDR2 sequences are SGHTA and FQGNSA. CDR3 length equals 11 residues.

The genes are TRBV14 and TRBJ2-7, with D hard to call. Germline V gene data show CDR1 as SGHDN and CDR2 as FVKESK. This CDR3 has 14 amino acids. V lost 4 bases and J lost 0, with 10 bases in between. CDR3 in amino acids: CASSLWQSSYEQYF. The CDR3 nucleotides read TGTGCCAGCAGCCTATGGCAGAGCTCCTACGAGCAGTACTTC.

V usage is TRBV5-1 and J usage is TRBJ1-1; TRBD1 is a possible D gene (6 bases). Germline CDR1 and CDR2: SGHRS and YFSETQ. The V end lost 4 bases, the J end lost 3 bases, and 13 bases lay between the germline ends. This CDR3 comprises 14 residues. The chain's CDR3 is CASSLLGGYTEAFF. The CDR3 coding sequence is TGCGCCAGCAGCCTCCTCGGGGGCTACACTGAAGCTTTCTTT.

This clone was observed a handful of times. The chain uses TRBV28 and TRBJ2-7, with TRBD1 matching 9 bases. The junction had 14 bases not matched to a gene; V was cut back by 8 bases and J by 12 bases. Germline V gene data show CDR1 as MDHEN and CDR2 as SYDVKM. The CDR3 length is 13 residues. CDR3 loop: CASSPGDRDRWYF. The CDR3 DNA is TGTGCCAGCTCGCCCGGGGACAGGGACAGGTGGTACTTC. Variable domain in full (rest from reference TRBV28 and TRBJ2-7): DVKVTQSSRYLVKRTGEKVFLECVQDMDHENMFWYRQDPGLGLRLIYFSYDVKMKEKGDIPEGYSVSREKKERFSLILESASTNQTSMYLCASSPGDRDRWYFGPGTRLTVT.

This clone showed up just a few times. The DNA of the CDR3 is TGCGCCAGCAGCCAAGGGGTAGATGAGACCCAGTACTTC. It encodes CASSQGVDETQYF. The V call is TRBV4-3, the J call TRBJ2-5; D remains ambiguous. Germline V lookup: CDR1 LGHNA, CDR2 YSLEER. Trimming removed 1 base at V and 5 bases at J, with 8 bases between. The CDR3 loop spans 13 amino acids.

The chain recombines TRBV29-1 with TRBJ2-7; D call uncertain. V lost 2 bases and J 9 bases, leaving 23 bases between the germline ends. The CDR3 extends over 15 amino acids. Germline assignment: CDR1 SQVTM and CDR2 ANQGSEA. DNA of the CDR3: TGCAGCGTTGAACGGAACCGGCTCGGTTGGTTCGCGCAGTACTTC. This sequence encodes CSVERNRLGWFAQYF.

This clone was detected only a few times. The chain joins TRBV29-1 to TRBJ2-1, with TRBD2 matching 11 bases. The CDR3 is 15 amino acids. V shed 1 base, J shed 7 bases, and the junction held 6 bases outside the gene matches. Germline values: CDR1 SQVTM, CDR2 ANQGSEA. CDR3 amino acids: CSVEVSGGGINEQFF. The CDR3, as DNA: TGCAGCGTTGAAGTTAGCGGGGGGGGAATAAATGAGCAGTTCTTC.

The rearrangement uses TRBV29-1 and TRBJ2-3; possible D gene TRBD1, 5 bases. CDR1 is SQVTM and CDR2 is ANQGSEA in the germline V gene. Deletions cut 7 bases from V and 3 bases from J, with 8 bases between. There are 11 residues in the CDR3. CDR3 sequence (DNA): TGCAGCGGACAGCTTACAGATACGCAGTATTTT. Translation: CSGQLTDTQYF.

V and J are TRBV4-2 and TRBJ2-1; tentatively, D is TRBD2 (6 bases). V lost 4 bases to trimming and J lost 5 bases, with 15 bases between them. The germline V gene encodes CDR1 LGHNA and CDR2 YNFKEQ. This CDR3 has 15 residues. Here the CDR3 reads CASSLRGGVNNEQFF. The CDR3 DNA reads as TGTGCCAGCAGCCTGCGGGGCGGGGTGAACAATGAGCAGTTCTTC.

CDR3 nucleotides: TGTGCCAGCAGCTTGGTGGGAGCAGATACGCAGTATTTT. Translation: CASSLVGADTQYF. The chain couples TRBV11-1 to TRBJ2-3; the D gene is possibly TRBD2 (5 bases). V gave up 3 bases and J gave up 4 bases, with 8 bases separating them. The CDR3 totals 13 residues. Germline V CDR1 and CDR2: SGHAT, FQDESV (reference sequence).

This clone was seen only once. V is TRBV25-1 and J is TRBJ2-2; D not certain. The CDR3 totals 16 residues. V was trimmed by 3 bases and J by 1 base, leaving 12 bases between them. Looked up from germline, CDR1 is MGHDK and CDR2 is SYGVNS. CDR3 sequence: CASSESSGLNTGELFF. CDR3 nucleotides: TGTGCCAGCAGTGAGTCGAGTGGGCTGAACACCGGGGAGCTGTTTTTT.